These 2 T cell receptor beta chains came from one sample sequenced in a study of blood T cell dynamics during melanoma immunotherapy. Measured with immunoSEQ multiplex PCR; TCRdb has only the in-frame clones, and not every one. This table holds 4,000 or so clones, approximately 97% found once. This sample's time point: pre-treatment baseline. Sample: effector memory CD8+ T cells from blood, taken from a patient treated with checkpoint blockade. Receptors were obtained from a human donor with melanoma.

The genes are TRBV9 and TRBJ1-2, with 9 bases identical to TRBD1. Losses at the gene ends were 3 bases for V and 8 bases for J; bases not matched to a gene: 8. The CDR3 has 14 amino acids. CDR1 and CDR2 from the germline V gene are SGDLS and YYNGEE. The CDR3 DNA sequence: TGTGCCAGCAGCGGACAACAGGGGGCGGGAGGCTACACCTTC. Amino acid sequence: CASSGQQGAGGYTF.

This chain uses TRBV28 with TRBJ1-2; 7 bases are a match to TRBD1. V gave up 3 bases and J gave up 2 bases; unmatched junction bases: 9. CDR3 length equals 16 residues. Germline CDR1 is MDHEN and CDR2 is SYDVKM. This chain's CDR3 is CASSFRGTAQNYGYTF. The CDR3, as DNA: TGTGCCAGCAGTTTTCGCGGGACAGCTCAAAACTATGGCTACACCTTC.